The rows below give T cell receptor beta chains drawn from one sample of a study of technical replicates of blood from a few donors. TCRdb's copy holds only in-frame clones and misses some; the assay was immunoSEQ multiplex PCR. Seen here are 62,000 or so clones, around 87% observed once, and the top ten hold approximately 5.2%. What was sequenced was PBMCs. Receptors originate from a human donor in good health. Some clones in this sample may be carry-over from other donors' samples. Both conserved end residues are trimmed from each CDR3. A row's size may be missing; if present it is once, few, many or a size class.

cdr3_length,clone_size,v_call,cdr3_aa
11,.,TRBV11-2,ASSLWGVEKLF
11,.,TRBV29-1,SVSTVGSYEQY
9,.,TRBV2,ASSEEFRDY
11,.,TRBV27,ASSLSGAYGYT
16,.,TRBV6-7,ASSYTPGGRDSYNEQF
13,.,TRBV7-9,ASSSSSGGTYEQY
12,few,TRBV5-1,ASSFGAGVYEQY
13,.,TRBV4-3,ASSPMDTSPYGYT
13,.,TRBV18,ASSPYDSAMPGYT
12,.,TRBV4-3,ASSQDPREREQY
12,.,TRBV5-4,ATERPSSTDTQY
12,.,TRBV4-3,ASSQRTRTDTQY
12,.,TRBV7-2,ASSFRDISYEQY
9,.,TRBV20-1,SGSTRDTQY
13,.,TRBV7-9,ASSVTGPAKNIQY
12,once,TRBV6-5,ASSMGDSTDTQY
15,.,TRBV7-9,ASSRGQGEGGLYGYT
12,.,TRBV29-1,SVNPGTSNTEAF
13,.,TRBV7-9,ASSNLLGGPETQY
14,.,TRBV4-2,ASSQDLSRREQPQH
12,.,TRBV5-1,ASSVGQGSDEQY
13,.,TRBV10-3,AISEPGQGVTGYT
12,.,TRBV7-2,ASRGDNYNYGYT
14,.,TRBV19,ASSLIGTGDGNTIY
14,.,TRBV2,ASSPSVQGQLDEQF
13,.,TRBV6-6,ASKSGTGSNYGYT
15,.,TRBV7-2,ASSPRTSGRANNEQF
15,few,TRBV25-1,ASSEALGAGGTDTQY
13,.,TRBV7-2,ASSLVVGQTYEQY
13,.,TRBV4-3,ASSQDYNTGNTIY
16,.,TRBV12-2,ASRLVNGGGAGFYEQY
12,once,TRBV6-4,ASPGQGIIGELF
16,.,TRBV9,ASSVGDRAEGGANVLT
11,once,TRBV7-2,ASSLRLVDEQF
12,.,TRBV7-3,ASKTDRNTGELF
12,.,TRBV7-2,ASSFVSRGGELF
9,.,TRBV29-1,SVVVEYEQY
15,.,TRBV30,AWDYTPSQGGNSPLH
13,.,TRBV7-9,ASSRGTSGTYEQY
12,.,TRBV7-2,ASSLTGSNQPQH
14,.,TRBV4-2,ASSQERQGGGEKLF
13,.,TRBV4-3,ASSQGIRGTYEQY